Sequencing of this T cell receptor (beta chain) was carried out in a study of cytomegalovirus exposure and HLA in healthy donors. J lost 4 bases, V lost 3 bases, and 9 bases had no gene match. The CDR3 is made up of 17 amino acids. Germline V gives CDR1 MNHEY, CDR2 SMNVEV (reference sequence). There are a few counts of this clone. Its antigen is unknown. With 60 Vbeta and 13 Jbeta primers, the PCR was carried out. Assay used: immunoSEQ multiplex PCR; TCRdb lists only in-frame clones, some missing. Found here are about 180,000 clones, around 80% of them singletons; the top ten hold around 1.4%. Study outcomes and limitations: Three chains linked to CMV were shown in vitro to be specific for CMV antigens.

The chain joins TRBV27 to TRBJ2-1; 10 nucleotides agree with TRBD2. Material: PBMCs. The TCR comes from a girl between 5 and 17 years old in good health and CMV-seropositive. As DNA, the CDR3 is TGTGCCAGCAGTTTGGAGCAGGGGGGACTAGCGTACAATGAGCAGTTCTTC. It translates to CASSLEQGGLAYNEQFF.